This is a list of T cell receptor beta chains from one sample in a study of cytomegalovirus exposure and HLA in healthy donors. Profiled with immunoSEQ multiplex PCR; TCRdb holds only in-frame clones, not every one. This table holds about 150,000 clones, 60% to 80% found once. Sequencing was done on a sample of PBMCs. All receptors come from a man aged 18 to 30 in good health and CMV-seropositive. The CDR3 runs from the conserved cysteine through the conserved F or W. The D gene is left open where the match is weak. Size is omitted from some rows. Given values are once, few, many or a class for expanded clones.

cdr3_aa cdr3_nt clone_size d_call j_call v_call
CASSLSPFGNIQYF TGTGCCAGCAGTTTATCCCCCTTCGGGAACATTCAGTACTTC . . TRBJ2-4 TRBV27
CASRDSNNEQFF TGTGCCAGCAGGGACAGCAACAATGAGCAGTTCTTC . . TRBJ2-1 TRBV9
CATSRDRAGRGEQYF TGTGCCACCAGCAGAGATAGGGCAGGCCGGGGGGAGCAGTACTTC . . TRBJ2-7 TRBV15
CASSQQGVAYEQYF TGCGCCAGCAGCCAACAGGGTGTCGCCTACGAGCAGTACTTC few . TRBJ2-7 TRBV5-1
CASSEEPPGTQYF TGTGCCAGCAGTGAAGAGCCCCCCGGTACGCAGTATTTT once . TRBJ2-3 TRBV6-1
CASSLSYQGTADTQYF TGTGCCAGCAGTTTATCGTACCAGGGGACGGCAGATACGCAGTATTTT . . TRBJ2-3 TRBV27
CASGYEQFF TGTGCCTCGGGATATGAGCAGTTCTTC few . TRBJ2-1 TRBV19
CASSQTGATNEKLFF TGCGCCAGCAGCCAGACAGGGGCTACTAATGAAAAACTGTTTTTT . TRBD1 TRBJ1-4 TRBV5-1
CASSSIAGAANTGELFF TGTGCCAGCAGTTCAATAGCGGGAGCGGCGAACACCGGGGAGCTGTTTTTT . TRBD2 TRBJ2-2 TRBV27
CAWSRQLDQPQHF TGTGCCTGGAGTCGACAGCTCGATCAGCCCCAGCATTTT . . TRBJ1-5 TRBV30
CSARTSGTDTQYF TGCAGCGCCAGGACTAGCGGCACAGATACGCAGTATTTT . TRBD2 TRBJ2-3 TRBV29-1